These 7 T cell receptor beta chains share one sample of origin, sequenced in a study of Graves' ophthalmopathy and Graves' hyperthyroidism. Scientists amplified the TCR beta CDR3 regions from RNA transcripts. First-round RT-PCR relied on HTBI primers, and a second-round multiplex PCR came next. MiXCR was run by TCRdb on the multiplex PCR reads, yielding one entry per CDR3 protein. In the table there are about 220,000 distinct CDR3 sequences, roughly 21% of which are singletons. Material for sequencing was peripheral blood. Receptors originate from a woman aged 50 to 60 with Graves' ophthalmopathy.

In its sample, this clonotype was seen many times. The rearrangement links TRBV4-2 to TRBJ2-2; no clear D gene. The germline V and J ends were trimmed by 0 bases and 5 bases, with 10 bases remaining between them. This CDR3 has 15 amino acids. CDR1 is LGHNA, CDR2 YNFKEQ, per germline. Written as DNA, the CDR3 is TGTGCCAGCAGCCAAGAGGAAGGAGCTACCGGGGAGCTGTTTTTT. This encodes CASSQEEGATGELFF.

Details on this clonotype: Because it lacks the conserved phenylalanine or tryptophan at the end, this CDR3 is likely a read error. This rearrangement joins TRBV12-3 or TRBV12-4 to TRBJ2-7, with D possibly TRBD1 on 5 matching bases. Trimming took off 4 bases at V and 0 bases at J, with 10 bases between the two ends. This CDR3 is built from 14 residues. DNA for the CDR3: TGTGCCAGCAGTTCCGGCGACAGCTCCTACGAGCAGTACCTC. It translates to CASSSGDSSYEQYL.

This clonotype showed up many times. The V call is TRBV11-2, the J call TRBJ1-2; D is uncertain. Trimming shortened V by 4 bases and J by 7 bases, and 13 bases separated the two germline ends. The CDR3 extends over 13 amino acids. Germline V gene sequence: CDR1 SGHAT, CDR2 FQNNGV. The CDR3 sequence: CASSSVQLGGYTF. The CDR3 bases are TGTGCCAGCAGCTCCGTCCAATTGGGTGGCTACACCTTC.

There are many counts of this clonotype. The chain links TRBV20-1 to TRBJ2-5; the D gene is possibly TRBD2 (5 bases). V dropped 3 bases and J dropped 5 bases, with 19 bases sitting between them. From germline, CDR1 is DFQATT and CDR2 SNEGSKA (reference sequence). There are 15 residues in the CDR3. The CDR3 coding sequence is TGCAGTGCTAGCTTGGCGGGCAGCGCTGCTGAGACCCAGTACTTC. Its protein product is CSASLAGSAAETQYF.

The rearrangement uses TRBV6-1 and TRBJ2-6; a weak D match, TRBD2 (5 bases). V was clipped by 4 bases and J by 2 bases, with 9 bases between them. CDR3 length: 15 amino acids. The germline V gene encodes CDR1 MNHNS and CDR2 SASEGT. CDR3 nucleotide sequence: TGTGCCAGCAGTGGAGGGTCCACTGGGGCCAACGTCCTGACTTTC. This sequence encodes CASSGGSTGANVLTF.

This clonotype was counted at least ten times. This chain connects TRBV5-1 to TRBJ1-2, with 8 bases that match TRBD1. Germline V lookup: CDR1 SGHRS, CDR2 YFSETQ. The CDR3 has 15 amino acids. V lost 1 base, J lost 6 bases, and 8 bases stayed unmatched. The CDR3 DNA reads TGCGCCAGCAGCTTGCTTGGACAGGGAGGCGATGGCTACACCTTC. Translating it yields CASSLLGQGGDGYTF.

This clonotype was seen many times. The rearrangement uses TRBV20-1 and TRBJ1-1; 9 nucleotides align to TRBD1. CDR3 length: 13 amino acids. Germline trimming cut 4 bases from V and 11 bases from J; bases unmatched to any gene: 11. In germline, CDR1 is DFQATT, CDR2 SNEGSKA (reference sequence). The CDR3 nucleotides are TGCAGTGCTAACCCGGGACAGGGTTTTAGGGCTTTCTTT. It codes for CSANPGQGFRAFF.